This T cell receptor (beta chain) is from a study of shared clonotypes between healthy human individuals. Background on the study: Every donor yielded three CD4 naive, three CD4 memory, two CD8 naive and one CD8 memory plate. Study outcomes and limitations: Limited genetic and exposure-history diversity came from having few donors. The study found 4.5% to 6% of naive CD4 clonotypes shared across several donors.

Assay runs were performed at deep level. Measured with immunoSEQ multiplex PCR; TCRdb has only the in-frame clones, and not every one. The sample lists 2 million to 3 million clones, 93% seen once, with about 0.38% in the top ten. Worth noting for this clone: The antigen is not known. The same CDR3 arises from other DNA sequences in this sample as well.

Germline V CDR1 and CDR2: SGHAT, FQNNGV. V was trimmed by 1 base and J by 2 bases, leaving 5 bases between them. The CDR3 has 13 residues. The gene calls are TRBV11-2 and TRBJ1-1; D is uncertain. The specimen sequenced was naive CD4+ T cells from PBMCs. Sample subset: CD45RA+ positively selected. This TCR was recovered from a man aged 18 to 29 in good health. Some clones in this sample may be carry-over from other donors' samples. CDR3 loop: CASSLGLNTEAFF. In nucleotides, the CDR3 is TGTGCCAGCAGCTTAGGTCTAAACACTGAAGCTTTCTTT.